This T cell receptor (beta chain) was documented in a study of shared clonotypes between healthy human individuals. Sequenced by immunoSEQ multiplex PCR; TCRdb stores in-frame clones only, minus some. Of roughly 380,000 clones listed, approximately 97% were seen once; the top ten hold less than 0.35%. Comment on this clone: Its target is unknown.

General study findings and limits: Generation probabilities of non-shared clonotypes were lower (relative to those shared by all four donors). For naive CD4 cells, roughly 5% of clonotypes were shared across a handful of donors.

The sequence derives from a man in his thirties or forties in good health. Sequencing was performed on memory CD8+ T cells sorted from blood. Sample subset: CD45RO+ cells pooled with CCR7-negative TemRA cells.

Here the CDR3 DNA reads TGCGCCAGCAGCTCCTGGGGCGCAGACACTGAAGCTTTCTTT. Translating it yields CASSSWGADTEAFF. The chain employs TRBV5-1 and TRBJ1-1; the D gene is possibly TRBD1 (5 bases). V was clipped by 3 bases and J by 3 bases, with 12 bases between them. This CDR3 is 14 amino acids long. Germline CDR1 SGHRS, CDR2 YFSETQ.